A selection of T cell receptor beta chains follows, all from one sample in a study of OX40 agonist ivuxolimab in advanced cancers. Measured with immunoSEQ multiplex PCR; TCRdb has only the in-frame clones, and not every one. The sample has 51,000 or so clones, about nine tenths seen once; the top ten hold 14%. The material was CD4+ or CD8+ T cells sorted from blood, obtained in a trial of the OX40 agonist ivuxolimab. The receptors derive from an adult with an advanced solid tumor such as melanoma, head and neck, liver or kidney cancer. The CDR3 runs from the conserved cysteine through the conserved F or W.

TRBV27	TRBJ2-1	CASSLSDSYYNEQFF
TRBV10-2	TRBJ1-1	CASSERNTEAFF
TRBV5-1	TRBJ1-2	CASSLTGGQNYGYTF
TRBV6-4	TRBJ1-2	CASSDSSRGNYGYTF
TRBV5-1	TRBJ1-1	CASSLGQDENTEAFF
TRBV27	TRBJ1-6	CASTPDRGLNSPLHF
TRBV5-6	TRBJ2-3	CASSPRLAEITDTQYF
TRBV7-9	TRBJ2-7	CASSRSETYEQYF
TRBV15	TRBJ1-5	CATTDIHSNQPQHF
TRBV5-5	TRBJ2-7	CASSSTDTYEQYF
TRBV11-3	TRBJ2-2	CASSLQGDTGELFF
TRBV4-3	TRBJ1-1	CASSQDSVRGNTEAFF
TRBV4-1	TRBJ1-6	CASSQTGFGTYNSPLHF
TRBV9	TRBJ1-1	CASSPDPAGGNTEAFF
TRBV5-6	TRBJ1-2	CASRSSGQGDYGYTF
TRBV7-6	-	CASSPWTSGGLHYEQYF
TRBV15	TRBJ2-7	CATRSDRGLYEQYF
TRBV7-9	TRBJ2-5	CASSLAQRQGASETQYF
TRBV11-1	TRBJ2-2	CASSSDSSAGELFF
TRBV12-5	TRBJ1-1	CASGSTQAFF
TRBV9	TRBJ1-4	CASSAGGGEATNEKLFF
TRBV7-9	TRBJ2-7	CASSPGTYEQYF
TRBV4-1	TRBJ1-2	CASSPETGWNYGYTF
TRBV4-2	TRBJ2-1	CASSQEGLAGGNDEQFF
TRBV4-3	TRBJ1-1	CASSQAGYTEAFF
TRBV5-1	TRBJ1-1	CASSLDSTEAFF
TRBV15	TRBJ1-2	CATSGQLGWTPTPGYTF
TRBV5-1	TRBJ2-7	CASSLGTASYEQYF
TRBV7-8	TRBJ2-7	CASSAPQGFDDEQYF
TRBV10-3	TRBJ2-7	CAISESSGTDPYEQYF